This TCR beta chain is from a study of beta chain features in type 1 diabetes. Study as a whole: Across all samples, some 98 million sorted cells were examined.

CDR1 is SQVTM, CDR2 ANQGSEA, per germline. This CDR3 has 10 amino acids. V lost 4 bases to trimming and J lost 9 bases, with 7 bases between them. Researchers reported sorting CD4+ naive, central memory, regulatory and stem cell-like memory cells via CD45RO/CCR7/CD25/CD127/CD95/CD27. Study-wide results and limits: Shorter TCRB CDR3s, moderately but significantly so, were found in Type 1 diabetes patients in all four CD4+ subsets. Over-representation of high TCR-expressing cells was a possible consequence of cDNA sequencing.

Expressed TCRB transcripts were sequenced because the isolated RNA had all been reverse transcribed beforehand. Data came from immunoSEQ multiplex PCR; TCRdb stores just in-frame clones and leaves some out. The table includes around 710,000 clones, under 15% detected once. As for this clone: As yet, its antigen is unknown.

This receptor was identified in a man aged 30 to 45 with type 1 diabetes. The V call is TRBV29-1, the J call TRBJ2-1; D is unclear. Sequencing was carried out using naive CD4+ T cells from blood. The CDR3 loop is CSVAAAEQFF. CDR3 bases: TGCAGCGTTGCGGCGGCTGAGCAGTTCTTC.